The T cell receptor (beta chain) under discussion was sequenced for a study of OX40 agonist ivuxolimab in advanced cancers. Looking at the study overall: At doses from 0.01 to 10 mg/kg, patients were given intravenous ivuxolimab every 2 weeks. People who had prior anti-PD-1, anti-PD-L1 or anti-CTLA-4 therapy could take part, and 40% had some.

CDR3 size: 16 residues. Germline V gene sequence: CDR1 SSHAT, CDR2 FNYEAQ (reference sequence). Trimming removed 11 bases at V and 1 base at J, with 20 bases between. Repertoires were generated with immunoSEQ multiplex PCR, while TCRdb's copy carries only in-frame clones and drops some. The sample consists of around 60,000 clones, roughly nine tenths of them appearing once. The specimen was CD4+ or CD8+ T cells sorted from blood, collected in a trial of the OX40 agonist ivuxolimab. The chain links TRBV7-7 to TRBJ2-2; tentatively, D is TRBD2 (6 bases). This clonotype was sampled from an adult with an advanced solid tumor such as melanoma, head and neck, liver or kidney cancer. CDR3 bases: TGTGCCGTGAGCGGGCATCCTCTGAGGAACACCGGGGAGCTGTTTTTT. This gives the protein CAVSGHPLRNTGELFF. Supplemented by reference TRBV7-7 and TRBJ2-2, the full variable domain reads GAGVSQSPRYKVTKRGQDVTLRCDPISSHATLYWYQQALGQGPEFLTYFNYEAQPDKSGLPSDRFSAERPEGSISTLTIQRTEQRDSAMYRCAVSGHPLRNTGELFFGEGSRLTVL.